A single sample gave rise to the 10 T cell receptor beta chains below, sequenced in a study of neoadjuvant anti-PD-1 for oral cavity cancer. Time point in this sample: after neoadjuvant nivolumab, at surgical resection. The data were produced by immunoSEQ multiplex PCR, yet TCRdb's version contains in-frame clones alone and is incomplete. The top ten hold about a sixth of the sample, which has 35,000 to 40,000 clones, roughly 35% seen once. The specimen was tumor tissue, collected after nivolumab (anti-PD-1) treatment. These receptors all come from a person between 40 and 80 years old with oral cavity squamous cell carcinoma.

This clone showed up just a few times. CDR3 residues: CASSLRVRGQGSNEQFF. The DNA for the CDR3 is TGCGCCAGCAGCTTGAGGGTTAGGGGACAGGGATCCAATGAGCAGTTCTTC. V and J are TRBV5-1 and TRBJ2-1; 9 positions match TRBD1. Per the germline V gene, CDR1 is SGHRS and CDR2 is YFSETQ. There are 17 residues in the CDR3. Trimming cost V 1 base and J 6 bases; bases outside gene matches: 11. Full variable domain (rest looked up from reference TRBV5-1 and TRBJ2-1): KAGVTQTPRYLIKTRGQQVTLSCSPISGHRSVSWYQQTPGQGLQFLFEYFSETQRNKGNFPGRFSGRQFSNSRSEMNVSTLELGDSALYLCASSLRVRGQGSNEQFFGPGTRLTVL.

This clone occurred a few times. This rearrangement joins TRBV7-6 to TRBJ1-3; no clear D gene. This CDR3 comprises 13 residues. Trimming removed 1 base from V and 4 bases from J, with 5 bases in between. Germline CDR1 SGHVS, CDR2 FNYEAQ. In DNA form, the CDR3 reads TGTGCCAGCAGCTTAGAGGAAGGAAACACCATATATTTT. Translation gives CASSLEEGNTIYF.

This chain connects TRBV30 to TRBJ1-2, with D possibly TRBD1 on 6 matching bases. Trimming stripped 4 bases from V and 4 bases from J, with 13 bases between. Germline values: CDR1 GTSNPN, CDR2 SVGIG (reference sequence). This CDR3 comprises 13 residues. The CDR3 DNA is TGTGCCTGGACGGATCAGGGGATCTATGGCTACACCTTC. Translating it yields CAWTDQGIYGYTF. Full variable domain (missing parts from reference TRBV30 and TRBJ1-2): SQTIHQWPATLVQPVGSPLSLECTVEGTSNPNLYWYRQAAGRGLQLLFYSVGIGQISSEVPQNLSASRPQDRQFILSSKKLLLSDSGFYLCAWTDQGIYGYTFGSGTRLTVV.

This clone was recorded many times. The genes are TRBV7-9 and TRBJ2-7; 10 bases match TRBD2. The length of the CDR3 is 15 residues. The V segment lost 5 bases and the J segment 3 bases; nucleotides outside the gene matches: 7. Germline assignment: CDR1 SEHNR and CDR2 FQNEAQ (reference sequence). CDR3 sequence: CASSHPGLANYEQYF. CDR3 nucleotides: TGTGCCAGCAGCCACCCGGGACTAGCGAACTACGAGCAGTACTTC.

With respect to this clone: This clone may be a read error of a much larger clone one base away. The chain employs TRBV28 and TRBJ2-5; no reliable D call. Germline lookup yields CDR1 MDHEN and CDR2 SYDVKM. V was pared by 2 bases and J by 5 bases, with 3 bases between. This CDR3 region has 11 residues. CDR3 nucleotide sequence: TGTGCCAGCAGTTTAAGGGAGACCCAGTACTTC. This codes for CASSLRETQYF.

This clone occurred a few times. The V call is TRBV18, the J call TRBJ2-7; TRBD1 is a possible D gene (6 bases). Trimming cost V 0 bases and J 2 bases, with 11 bases left between them. CDR3 size: 15 residues. Germline CDR1 reads KGHSH; CDR2 reads LQKENI. The CDR3 region has the DNA TGTGCCAGCTCACCACCGAGTAGGACAGCCTACGAGCAGTACTTC. Translation gives CASSPPSRTAYEQYF.

This clone was seen a handful of times. The CDR3 bases are TGTGCCAGCTCTCGGGACAGGGCCAACTATGGCTACACCTTC. It specifies CASSRDRANYGYTF. J is TRBJ1-2 and V is TRBV18; 9 bases align to TRBD1. Germline assignment: CDR1 KGHSH and CDR2 LQKENI. After removal of 6 bases from V and 2 bases from J, the junction contained 4 bases not matched to a gene. The CDR3 spans 14 residues.

J is TRBJ2-7 and V is TRBV7-9; D gene uncertain. The CDR3 sequence is 14 residues long. Germline assignment: CDR1 SEHNR and CDR2 FQNEAQ (reference sequence). Trimming shortened V by 0 bases and J by 4 bases, and 10 bases separated the two germline ends. This chain's CDR3 is CASSLAGYPYEQYF. As DNA, the CDR3 is TGTGCCAGCAGCTTAGCGGGGTACCCATACGAGCAGTACTTC.

This chain joins TRBV6-1 and TRBJ2-1, with 10 bases lining up with TRBD1. The J segment lost 5 bases and the V segment lost 4 bases, leaving 8 bases of the junction unmatched. CDR1 MNHNS and CDR2 SASEGT come from the germline V gene. The length of the CDR3 is 16 residues. CDR3 DNA sequence: TGTGCCAGCAGTGCCTCCCGGGACAGGGGAAACAATGAGCAGTTCTTC. Translated: CASSASRDRGNNEQFF.

The rearrangement links TRBV7-3 to TRBJ2-6; unclear D gene. Germline CDR1 reads SGHTA; CDR2 reads FQGTGA. This CDR3 has 17 residues. Trimming removed 2 bases from V and 0 bases from J, with 11 bases in between. DNA for the CDR3: TGTGCCAGCAGCTTAGCGACTTATTCCTCTGGGGCCAACGTCCTGACTTTC. Translating gives CASSLATYSSGANVLTF.